This T cell receptor beta chain was sequenced for a study of cytomegalovirus exposure and HLA in healthy donors. Study details: The 120 validation repertoires were produced on the same platform as the 650 to 800 repertoires of the first cohort. This was reported in a later analysis.

Trimming shortened V by 3 bases and J by 3 bases, and 12 bases separated the two germline ends. The CDR3 totals 14 residues. CDR1 and CDR2 (germline): SGHAT, FQDESV (reference sequence). Clones were read by immunoSEQ multiplex PCR, and TCRdb kept only the in-frame ones, dropping some. The sample lists approximately 160,000 clones; 90% to 97% were seen once. About this clone: No antigen is known for it.

General study results and limits: The authors enumerated over 150 TCR beta chains as linked to cytomegalovirus. The classifier reportedly diagnosed cytomegalovirus status with high sensitivity and specificity. The study found most TCR sequences rare, yet found some public TCRs in many donors.

The clonotype originates from a woman younger than 35 in good health and CMV-seronegative. The chain combines TRBV11-1 with TRBJ2-7; D call uncertain. Sequencing input: PBMCs. CDR3 region: CASSLWAGLYEQYF. CDR3 bases: TGTGCCAGCAGCTTGTGGGCAGGCCTCTACGAGCAGTACTTC.